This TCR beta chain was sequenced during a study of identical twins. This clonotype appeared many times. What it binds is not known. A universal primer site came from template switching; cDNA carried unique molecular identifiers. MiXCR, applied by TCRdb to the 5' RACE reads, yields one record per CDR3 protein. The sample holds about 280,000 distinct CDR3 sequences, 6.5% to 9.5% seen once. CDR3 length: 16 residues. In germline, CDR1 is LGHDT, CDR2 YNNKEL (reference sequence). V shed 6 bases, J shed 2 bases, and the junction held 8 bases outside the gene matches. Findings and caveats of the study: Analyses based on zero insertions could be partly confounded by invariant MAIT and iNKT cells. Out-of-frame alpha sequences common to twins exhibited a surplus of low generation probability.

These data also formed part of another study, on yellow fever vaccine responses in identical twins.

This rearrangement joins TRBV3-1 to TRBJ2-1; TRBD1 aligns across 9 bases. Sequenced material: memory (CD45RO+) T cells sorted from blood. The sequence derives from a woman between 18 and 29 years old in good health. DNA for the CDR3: TGTGCCAGCAGTCGGACAGGGGCTTTAACCTACAATGAGCAGTTCTTC. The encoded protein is CASSRTGALTYNEQFF.